The T cell receptor beta chain under discussion was sequenced for a study of T cell repertoires in cytomegalovirus infection. Study-wide results and caveats: HLA-C-restricted CMV-specific TCR beta clonotypes prevailed in the ex vivo response.

A word on this clonotype: The antigen is not known.

CDR3 length equals 15 residues. The V gene's germline CDR1 is GTSNPN and CDR2 SVGIG (reference sequence). Trimming cost V 2 bases and J 4 bases, with 15 bases left between them. TCRdb used MiXCR to reprocess the reads, holding one entry per CDR3 protein. The repertoire has about 140,000 distinct CDR3 sequences, about 6% of them found once; the top ten carry about a sixth. The receptor's source is a human donor in good health (CMV status not recorded). Some clones in this sample may be carry-over from other donors' samples. The J gene is TRBJ2-1, the V gene TRBV30; D is perhaps TRBD1 (5 bases). The specimen was PBMCs. CDR3 bases: TGTGCCTGGAGTCCCAGGGTTGTCGTGTACAATGAGCAGTTCTTC. It is translated as CAWSPRVVVYNEQFF.